This entry describes one T cell receptor (beta chain). Antigen: not known. This CDR3 has 15 amino acids. Trimming shortened V by 0 bases and J by 3 bases, and 9 bases separated the two germline ends. The germline V gene encodes CDR1 SGDLS and CDR2 YYNGEE. The PCR made use of 60 Vbeta and 13 Jbeta primers. TCRdb's copy holds only in-frame clones and misses some; the assay was immunoSEQ multiplex PCR. The sample records 280,000 or so clones, around 90% being singletons. The source of the sample is a study of cytomegalovirus exposure and HLA in healthy donors. General study findings and limits: For cytomegalovirus status, the classifier reportedly gave diagnoses with high specificity and sensitivity. Likely technical artifact: a cluster of highly shared sequence variants. Most of the CMV-associated TCR beta chains (in a later analysis) appeared to be HLA-restricted. Later analysis showed TCR association rates varying by HLA locus, highest for DRB1 and lowest for HLA-C.

The sequencing sample was made of PBMCs. The sequence was collected from a woman between 18 and 29 years old in good health and CMV-seronegative. The chain has TRBV9 and TRBJ2-2; D ambiguous. The CDR3 DNA sequence: TGTGCCAGCAGCGTAGGGGCAGGCTACACCGGGGAGCTGTTTTTT. Translation: CASSVGAGYTGELFF.